This T cell receptor beta chain was retrieved from a study of CXCR3-negative and CXCR3-positive naive CD8 T cells (dated by TCRdb to between 2017 and 2020). Looking at the study overall: In total, roughly 150 million TRB reads were obtained, or roughly 1.5 +/- 0.3 million reads per library. Diversity and physicochemical repertoire analyses were performed on about ten donors pooled from two independent experiments. For the TRBV-TRBJ cluster analysis, the naive subsets came from roughly 5 donors, while the memory cells came from 3 donors.

Study-wide findings and limitations: Freshly isolated PBMCs were used for most assays because CXCR3 expression partially decreased after cryopreservation. Repertoire diversity was comparably high in both naive subsets but much lower in memory CD8+ T cells. Compared with CXCR3-negative naive cells, CXCR3-positive naive cells had TRB CDR3s with higher hydrophobicity (lower Kidera factor 4), lower energy, and higher strength and volume indices. Surface CD5, linked to self-reactivity in mice, was comparable between naive subsets; TCR interaction strength was therefore also inferred from TRB CDR3 physicochemical properties. Naive CXCR3-negative and CXCR3-positive cells from the same donor showed similar TRBV-TRBJ usage, whereas memory cells showed distinct patterns.

From cysteine to phenylalanine, the CDR3 is 15 amino acids long. The DNA is unrecorded. CDR1 and CDR2 were assigned from the germline V gene as LGHNA and YNFKEQ. This sample was sequenced with a NextSeq 550. The Human TCR Profiling Kit (MiLaboratory) was used to prepare UMI-labeled 5' RACE TRB cDNA libraries. The full amount of extracted RNA was used for cDNA synthesis, and the full amount of resulting cDNA was used for PCR amplification. Libraries were prepared in parallel with an identical number of PCR cycles. In the authors' own workflow: With a minimum of two reads required per UMI, MIGEC and MiXCR pulled out about 49,000 +/- 11,000 unique UMI-labeled TRB cDNA molecules from each library. An average of roughly 40,000 +/- 10,000 functional in-frame TRB CDR3 nucleotide clonotypes without stop codons was found per library. After each sample was downsampled to 5000 UMI-labeled TRB molecules, VDJtools was used to calculate diversity metrics such as normalized Shannon-Wiener and Chao1. VDJtools was used to calculate clonotype-size-weighted physicochemical properties of the central five CDR3 residues, namely interaction energy, strength, volume and Kidera factor 4. Each CDR3 protein sequence appears as one entry after TCRdb reprocessed the reads, and no DNA is included. These V and J calls derive from TCRdb rather than the authors' analysis. The table for this sample records 100,000 to 150,000 distinct CDR3 sequences. Nearly 0.5% of the sample is in the top ten clones.

Comment on this clonotype: What antigen it recognizes has not been identified.

Each CD8+ T cell subset was flow-sorted in triplicate, and approximately 280,000 cells per subset were placed directly into RLT lysis buffer. To keep memory contaminants out, a stringent definition of naive CD8+ T cells was applied: CD45RO-CCR7+CD27+CD95-. Peripheral blood mononuclear cells were isolated from buffy coats by standard density gradient centrifugation. A FACSAria III was used to flow-sort naive CXCR3-negative and CXCR3-positive CD8+ T cells. An RNeasy Mini Kit was used to extract total RNA from the sorted cells. Sequencing was performed on naive CXCR3- CD8+ T cells from blood. Interpreted using the paper, the cell subset or site label stands for: CD45RO-CCR7+CD27+CD95- naive CD8+ T cells lacking CXCR3 (TNR3-). The chain is made from TRBV4-2 and TRBJ2-3; lacking DNA, the TRBD1 call made by TCRdb goes unchecked. The TCR originated in a human donor in good health. Some clones in this sample may be carry-over from other donors' samples. The CDR3 has the sequence CASSQIAGATDTQYF.